This TCR beta chain is drawn from a study of cytomegalovirus exposure and HLA in healthy donors. Study outcomes and limitations: The study designated over 150 TCR beta chains cytomegalovirus-associated.

With 60 Vbeta and 13 Jbeta primers, the PCR was carried out. The assay was immunoSEQ multiplex PCR, and TCRdb's table has in-frame clones only and misses some. The data show more than 80,000 clones, less than 80% seen once. Worth noting for this clone: Its specificity is unknown.

The CDR3 contains 13 residues. The J segment lost 9 bases and the V segment lost 2 bases, leaving 4 bases of the junction unmatched. The germline V gene encodes CDR1 MNHNS and CDR2 SASEGT. Sequences were obtained from PBMCs. This rearrangement joins TRBV6-1 to TRBJ1-5; 7 positions agree with TRBD1. This receptor was taken from a middle-aged woman in good health and CMV-seropositive. The CDR3 region is CASSERGQRPQHF. CDR3 nucleotide sequence: TGTGCCAGCAGTGAAAGGGGGCAAAGGCCCCAGCATTTT.